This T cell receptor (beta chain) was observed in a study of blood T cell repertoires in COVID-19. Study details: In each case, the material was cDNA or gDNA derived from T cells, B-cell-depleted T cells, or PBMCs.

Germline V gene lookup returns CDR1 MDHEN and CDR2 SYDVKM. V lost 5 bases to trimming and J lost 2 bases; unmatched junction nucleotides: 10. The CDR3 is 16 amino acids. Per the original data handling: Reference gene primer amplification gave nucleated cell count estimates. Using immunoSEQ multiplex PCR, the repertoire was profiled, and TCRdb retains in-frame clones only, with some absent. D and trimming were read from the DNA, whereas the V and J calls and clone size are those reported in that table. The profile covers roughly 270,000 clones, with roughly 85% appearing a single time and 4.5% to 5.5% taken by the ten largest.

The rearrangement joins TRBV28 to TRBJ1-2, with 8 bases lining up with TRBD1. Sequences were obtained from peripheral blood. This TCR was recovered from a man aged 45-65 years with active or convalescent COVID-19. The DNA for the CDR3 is TGTGCCAGCAGTCCTTTGGGGCAGGGGGCGAACTATGGCTACACCTTC. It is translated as CASSPLGQGANYGYTF.